This TCR beta chain was recorded in a study of CD8+CD57+ T cells in acquired aplastic anemia. Study at large: DNA from sorted CD4+ and CD8+ cells averaged roughly 3.2 ug. Whole-study results and caveats: Patients had roughly 29 CD8+ CDR3 sequences in common with controls (the shared set). Levels of CD8+ Simpson's diversity were not significantly distinct in patients versus controls.

This clonotype was counted ten times or more. The antigen is unknown. An expansion of CD8+CD57+ cells by flow cytometry had been shown in patients chosen for sequencing. Blood came from patients not yet given any therapy. This CDR3 is built from 14 residues. The junction had 7 bases not matched to a gene; V was cut back by 3 bases and J by 7 bases. CDR1 is MGHRA and CDR2 is YSYEKL in the germline V gene. TCR beta VDJ and CDR3 profiles were obtained from a genomic DNA template. TCRdb reanalysed the reads using MiXCR and keeps one entry per CDR3 protein. The sample carries hundreds of thousands of distinct CDR3 sequences, under 65% recorded once.

Sequencing was performed on sorted CD4+, CD8+, or CD8+CD57+ T cells (not recorded which) from PBMCs. The source of this sequence is a human donor with aplastic anemia. The rearrangement links TRBV4-1 to TRBJ1-2; the match to TRBD1 covers 8 bases. The CDR3: CASSQGQASGGYTF. In nucleotides, the CDR3 is TGCGCCAGCAGCCAGGGACAGGCCTCGGGTGGCTACACCTTC.